One and the same sample provided the 27 T cell receptor beta chains below, sequenced in a study of control samples from healthy donors and cancer patients. The repertoire was sequenced with immunoSEQ multiplex PCR; TCRdb's copy has only in-frame clones and lacks some. The table has more than 140,000 clones, 90% to 95% seen once. Sample: blood. These receptors all come from a man aged 40-55 years in good health.

The gene calls are TRBV6-2 or TRBV6-3 and TRBJ1-2; TRBD1 aligns across 9 bases. The CDR3 consists of 16 residues. After removal of 0 bases from V and 8 bases from J, the junction contained 10 bases not matched to a gene. Germline V gene sequence: CDR1 MNHEY, CDR2 SVGEGT. The CDR3 region is CASSYSGTGSLRGYTF. CDR3 bases: TGTGCCAGCAGTTACTCCGGGACAGGGTCCCTTCGCGGCTACACCTTC.

The chain joins TRBV24-1 to TRBJ2-4; D might be TRBD1 (5 bases). In germline, CDR1 is KGHDR, CDR2 SFDVKD. V was shortened by 4 bases and J by 6 bases, with 12 bases between the two germline ends. The CDR3 spans 14 residues. The CDR3 sequence is CATSDPDTGNIQYF. CDR3 nucleotide sequence: TGTGCCACCAGTGACCCGGACACTGGAAACATTCAGTACTTC.

The sample holds one count of this clone. The chain combines TRBV9 with TRBJ2-7, with 11 nucleotides matching TRBD2. Germline V gives CDR1 SGDLS, CDR2 YYNGEE. The CDR3 has 18 amino acids. Trimming removed 0 bases from V and 5 bases from J; junction bases left unmatched: 13. CDR3 sequence (DNA): TGTGCCAGCAGCGTAGGGGGGGGCCCTAAGACTAGCGGGAACGAGCAGTACTTC. Amino acids: CASSVGGGPKTSGNEQYF. Full variable domain (rest looked up from reference TRBV9 and TRBJ2-7): DSGVTQTPKHLITATGQRVTLRCSPRSGDLSVYWYQQSLDQGLQFLIQYYNGEERAKGNILERFSAQQFPDLHSELNLSSLELGDSALYFCASSVGGGPKTSGNEQYFGPGTRLTVT.

This rearrangement joins TRBV12-3 or TRBV12-4 to TRBJ1-1; unclear D gene. This CDR3 contains 11 residues. The V and J ends lost 3 bases and 2 bases respectively, with 1 base between them. The CDR3 nucleotides are TGTGCCAGCAGTTTTAACACTGAAGCTTTCTTT. Protein sequence: CASSFNTEAFF.

V and J are TRBV5-6 and TRBJ2-5; D perhaps matches TRBD2 (6 bases). The CDR3 spans 13 residues. The V end lost 7 bases, the J end lost 5 bases, and 15 bases lay between the germline ends. Germline CDR1 SGHDT, CDR2 YYEEEE. CDR3 DNA: TGTGCCAGCTCAATGGAGGGTGTGGAGACCCAGTACTTC. Translation gives CASSMEGVETQYF. The full variable domain, its missing parts supplied by reference TRBV5-6 and TRBJ2-5, is DAGVTQSPTHLIKTRGQQVTLRCSPKSGHDTVSWYQQALGQGPQFIFQYYEEEERQRGNFPDRFSGHQFPNYSSELNVNALLLGDSALYLCASSMEGVETQYFGPGTRLLVL.

The V call is TRBV7-2, the J call TRBJ1-5, with a weak D call TRBD1 (6 bases). Germline V CDR1 and CDR2: SGHTA, FQGNSA. With 5 bases removed from V and 3 bases from J, the gap between germline ends came to 11 bases. This CDR3 is 14 amino acids long. CDR3 bases: TGTGCCAGCAGCCCTGGACAGCCCAATCAGCCCCAGCATTTT. As protein: CASSPGQPNQPQHF.

The chain combines TRBV11-3 with TRBJ1-1; D not resolved. The V gene lost 5 bases and the J gene lost 1 base, with 8 bases spanning the gap. The CDR3 runs 13 residues. Germline CDR1 is SGHNT and CDR2 is YENEEA. The CDR3 here is CASSLGENTEAFF. The CDR3 DNA reads TGTGCCAGCAGCCTTGGGGAGAACACTGAAGCTTTCTTT.

This chain links TRBV4-1 with TRBJ2-7, with D maybe TRBD2 (5 bases). The CDR3 length is 14 residues. Trimming took 1 base from V and 7 from J, leaving 14 bases between them. Germline CDR1 is MGHRA and CDR2 is YSYEKL. CDR3 nucleotides: TGCGCCAGCAGCCAAGTAATCCTCGGGGAAGAGCAGTACTTC. The encoded protein is CASSQVILGEEQYF.

This chain links TRBV2 with TRBJ2-1; TRBD2 might be the D (6 bases). CDR1 and CDR2 (germline): SNHLY, FYNNEI. V dropped 3 bases and J dropped 0 bases, with 15 bases sitting between them. This CDR3 has 17 amino acids. In DNA, the CDR3 is TGTGCCAGCAGTGAGCGGGGCAGGGCAAGCTCCTACAATGAGCAGTTCTTC. It encodes CASSERGRASSYNEQFF.

The chain uses TRBV4-1 and TRBJ2-7; 8 nucleotides line up with TRBD2. The germline gives CDR1 MGHRA, CDR2 YSYEKL. V was pared by 5 bases and J by 6 bases, with 12 bases of the junction left unmatched. There are 15 residues in the CDR3. CDR3: CASSSGGTRWSEQYF. The CDR3 DNA sequence: TGCGCCAGCAGCTCAGGCGGGACTAGGTGGAGCGAGCAGTACTTC.

The rearrangement uses TRBV13 and TRBJ2-5; 8 bases map to TRBD1. The junction had 11 bases not matched to a gene; V was cut back by 1 base and J by 1 base. This CDR3 has 18 residues. The germline V gene encodes CDR1 PRHDT and CDR2 FYEKMQ (reference sequence). The CDR3 sequence is CASSLAIRFGTGQETQYF. CDR3 bases: TGTGCCAGCAGCTTAGCGATTCGTTTTGGGACAGGCCAAGAGACCCAGTACTTC.

The CDR3 spells CASRSRGSDTEAFF. The CDR3 DNA reads as TGTGCCAGCAGGTCTAGGGGATCGGACACTGAAGCTTTCTTT. V is TRBV6-4 and J is TRBJ1-1; TRBD1 is a possible D gene (5 bases). The CDR3 has 14 residues. The V and J ends lost 6 bases and 3 bases respectively, with 14 bases between them. Germline V gene lookup returns CDR1 MRHNA and CDR2 SNTAGT.

This chain connects TRBV2 to TRBJ1-2; 7 bases fit TRBD1. The junction had 6 bases not matched to a gene; V was cut back by 2 bases and J by 6 bases. CDR3 length: 14 amino acids. The germline CDR1 and CDR2 sequences are SNHLY and FYNNEI. CDR3 protein: CASSETDRDNGYTF. The CDR3 DNA follows: TGTGCCAGCAGTGAAACCGACAGGGATAATGGCTACACCTTC.

The DNA of the CDR3 is TGTGCCATCAGTGAGATTGGGGGGACTTCTAATGAAAAACTGTTTTTT. Its translation is CAISEIGGTSNEKLFF. V and J are TRBV10-3 and TRBJ1-4, with D perhaps matching TRBD1 (5 bases). Germline V lookup: CDR1 ENHRY, CDR2 SYGVKD. V was pared by 2 bases and J by 3 bases, with 13 bases between. This CDR3 comprises 16 residues.

This clone was seen more than once but under ten times. V is TRBV18 and J is TRBJ1-6, with 9 bases fitting TRBD1. The CDR3 is 15 amino acids. Germline CDR1 KGHSH, CDR2 LQKENI. V lost 0 bases, J lost 8 bases, and 2 bases stayed unmatched. The CDR3 nucleotides are TGTGCCAGCTCACCACCGAGGACAGGGGATTCACCCCTCCACTTT. Amino acid sequence: CASSPPRTGDSPLHF.

This sequence joins TRBV4-1 and TRBJ2-2, with TRBD1 matching 12 bases. The CDR3 is made up of 17 amino acids. Trimming cost V 0 bases and J 6 bases; bases outside gene matches: 5. From germline, CDR1 is MGHRA and CDR2 YSYEKL. CDR3 residues: CASSQEWGQGAPGELFF. The CDR3 bases are TGCGCCAGCAGCCAAGAATGGGGACAGGGGGCGCCCGGGGAGCTGTTTTTT.

This chain joins TRBV27 and TRBJ1-3; 9 bases line up with TRBD1. This CDR3 spans 16 amino acids. The germline V gene has CDR1 MNHEY and CDR2 SMNVEV (reference sequence). With 5 bases clipped from V and 7 bases from J, the junction kept 12 bases outside the gene matches. CDR3 sequence: CASSPNRGRGWNTIYF. The CDR3 DNA is TGTGCCAGCAGTCCTAACAGGGGGCGCGGGTGGAACACCATATATTTT.

J is TRBJ1-2 and V is TRBV4-1, with 7 bases aligning to TRBD1. The germline V gene encodes CDR1 MGHRA and CDR2 YSYEKL. This CDR3 has 12 residues. J was trimmed by 7 bases and V by 10 bases; bases with no gene match: 9. In DNA form, the CDR3 reads TGCGCCACCGGACAGGCGCGGGCTGGCTACACCTTC. Amino acids: CATGQARAGYTF.

The chain joins TRBV28 to TRBJ1-5; perhaps TRBD1 as D (5 bases). With 2 bases removed from V and 3 bases from J, the gap between germline ends came to 8 bases. Germline CDR1 is MDHEN and CDR2 is SYDVKM. CDR3 length: 14 residues. CDR3: CASSLAGTNQPQHF. The CDR3 DNA follows: TGTGCCAGCAGTTTAGCAGGGACCAATCAGCCCCAGCATTTT.

The V call is TRBV21-1, the J call TRBJ1-1. TRBV21-1 is a listed pseudogene. This CDR3 contains 16 residues. CDR3 nucleotide sequence: TGTGCCAGCAGCTACAATAGTAGGCGGGTGAACACTGAAGCTTTCTTT. Its translation: CASSYNSRRVNTEAFF.

The chain joins TRBV4-3 to TRBJ2-3; 7 nucleotides align to TRBD2. The V and J ends lost 4 bases and 2 bases, in that order; junction bases with no gene match: 9. The CDR3 is 16 amino acids. Germline assignment: CDR1 LGHNA and CDR2 YSLEER. CDR3 sequence: CASSPAGRGPTDTQYF. DNA for the CDR3: TGCGCCAGCAGCCCAGCGGGGCGCGGCCCCACAGATACGCAGTATTTT.

The chain employs TRBV2 and TRBJ1-6; 9 bases align to TRBD1. The CDR3 runs 14 residues. Trimming took 7 bases from V and 5 from J; bases not matched to a gene: 3. Germline V CDR1 and CDR2: SNHLY, FYNNEI. This chain's CDR3 is CASTWTGDNSPLHF. The CDR3 DNA follows: TGTGCCAGCACCTGGACAGGGGATAATTCACCCCTCCACTTT.

The DNA of the CDR3 is TGTGCCAGCAGCTTGCGGAGGGCCGGGACAGATACGCAGTATTTT. This translates into CASSLRRAGTDTQYF. The chain carries TRBV5-8 and TRBJ2-3, with D perhaps matching TRBD2 (6 bases). CDR1 and CDR2 from the germline V gene are SGHTS and YDEGEE. With 1 base removed from V and 3 bases from J, the gap between germline ends came to 12 bases. The CDR3 runs 15 residues.

The rearrangement links TRBV6-5 to TRBJ1-1, with 8 bases identical to TRBD1. V was pared by 3 bases and J by 6 bases, with 12 bases of the junction left unmatched. Per the germline V gene, CDR1 is MNHEY and CDR2 is SVGAGI. This CDR3 has 16 residues. The CDR3 protein is CASSYSRDRRQAEAFF. In nucleotides, the CDR3 is TGTGCCAGCAGTTATTCCCGGGACAGGCGGCAGGCTGAAGCTTTCTTT.

This chain uses TRBV6-6 with TRBJ1-5; perhaps TRBD1 as D (5 bases). This CDR3 has 14 residues. Germline CDR1 is MNHNY and CDR2 is SVGAGI (reference sequence). Trimming pared 6 bases from V and 3 bases from J, leaving 12 bases between. This CDR3 reads CASRSRDFNQPQHF. The CDR3 bases are TGTGCCAGCAGGAGCCGGGACTTCAATCAGCCCCAGCATTTT.

V and J are TRBV18 and TRBJ1-2; TRBD1 matches 7 bases. CDR3 size: 15 residues. The junction had 5 bases not matched to a gene; V was cut back by 3 bases and J by 1 base. The germline V gene has CDR1 KGHSH and CDR2 LQKENI. As DNA, the CDR3 is TGTGCCAGCTCACCGGGACAGAACGTTAACTATGGCTACACCTTC. Its translation is CASSPGQNVNYGYTF.

The CDR3 region is CASSLVTDMNTEAFF. CDR3 in DNA: TGTGCCAGCAGCTTAGTCACAGACATGAACACTGAAGCTTTCTTT. The chain couples TRBV5-4 to TRBJ1-1; D not certain. The V and J ends lost 2 bases and 0 bases respectively, with 11 bases between them. The germline V gene encodes CDR1 SGHNT and CDR2 YYREEE (reference sequence). The CDR3 sequence is 15 residues long.